This is a list of T cell receptor beta chains from one sample in a study of cytomegalovirus exposure and HLA in healthy donors. Data came from immunoSEQ multiplex PCR; TCRdb stores just in-frame clones and leaves some out. The data show 150,000 to 180,000 clones, with around 75% seen just once and approximately 8% held by the top ten. What was sequenced was PBMCs. The receptors derive from a man younger than 40 in good health and CMV-seropositive. Each CDR3 is given with its conserved first and last residue. The D gene is left open where the match is weak. Size values are once, few and many counts, or a class for expanded clones, and some rows have none.

clone size,D gene,J gene,V gene,CDR3 DNA,CDR3 protein
.,.,TRBJ1-2,TRBV27,TGTGCCAGCAGTTTTATTTCCCCGGGACTGACTTATGGCTACACCTTC,CASSFISPGLTYGYTF
.,TRBD1,TRBJ1-4,TRBV2,TGTGCCAGCAGAGTCCGGACAGGGACTAATGAAAAACTGTTTTTT,CASRVRTGTNEKLFF
.,TRBD2,TRBJ2-7,TRBV27,TGTGCCAGCAGACTAGCGGGAGGGCCTCTCGAGCAGTACTTC,CASRLAGGPLEQYF
.,TRBD1,TRBJ2-5,TRBV6-5,TGTGCCAGCAGTTACTTTGGACAGGGACGAGAGACCCAGTACTTC,CASSYFGQGRETQYF
.,.,TRBJ1-2,TRBV6-6,TGTGCCAGCAGTTACTCGATGGCGGCTAACTATGGCTACACCTTC,CASSYSMAANYGYTF
.,TRBD2,TRBJ2-7,TRBV2,TGTGCCAGCAGTGTGCAGCGGGGGTACGAGCAGTACTTC,CASSVQRGYEQYF
.,TRBD1,TRBJ1-3,TRBV7-8,TGTGCCAGCAGCTTAGTAGGGGACAGGGGGTCCCTAAACTATTTT,CASSLVGDRGSLNYF
.,TRBD2,TRBJ2-7,TRBV28,TGTGCCAGCCAGTCTAGCGGGAGCTCCTACGAGCAGTACTTC,CASQSSGSSYEQYF
.,TRBD1,TRBJ1-2,TRBV2,TGTGCCAGCAGTGAAGAGGGACAGGGGAACTATGGCTACACCTTC,CASSEEGQGNYGYTF
.,TRBD1,TRBJ2-7,TRBV5-1,TGCGCCAGCAGCCTGGTGGGGGACAGGGGAGAGCAGTACTTC,CASSLVGDRGEQYF
.,TRBD1,TRBJ1-2,TRBV9,TGTGCCAGCAGCGATCGGACAGGGTCGCCAGATGGCTACACCTTC,CASSDRTGSPDGYTF
.,.,TRBJ2-7,TRBV27,TGTGCCAGCAGTTTGCGGGGCCCCGACGAGCAGTACTTC,CASSLRGPDEQYF
few,.,TRBJ2-5,TRBV7-8,TGTGCCAGCATCCAGACCCGCGGGGCCCGGGAGACCCAGTACTTC,CASIQTRGARETQYF
.,TRBD1,TRBJ2-5,TRBV10-2,TGCGCCAGCAGCGGGTCGACAGGGGGAAGGACCCAGTACTTC,CASSGSTGGRTQYF
once,.,TRBJ1-3,TRBV9,TGTGCCAGCAGCGAGGGGGTTGGAAACACCATATATTTT,CASSEGVGNTIYF
.,.,TRBJ1-1,TRBV5-1,TGCGCCAGCAGCTCTTTGACAGGATCCACTGAAGCTTTCTTT,CASSSLTGSTEAFF
few,TRBD1,TRBJ2-5,TRBV7-9,TGTGCCAGCAGCCTACGGACAGGTTTACAAGAGACCCAGTACTTC,CASSLRTGLQETQYF
few,TRBD2,TRBJ2-7,TRBV11-3,TGTGCCAGCTCTCTTAGCGGGGGACCTGGAAAGCAGTACTTC,CASSLSGGPGKQYF
.,TRBD1,TRBJ2-3,TRBV19,TGTGCCAGTAGTTTGGACAGGTCAGATACGCAGTATTTT,CASSLDRSDTQYF
.,.,TRBJ1-1,TRBV4-3,TGCGCCAGCAGCCCCGGACAGACGAACACTGAAGCTTTCTTT,CASSPGQTNTEAFF
.,TRBD1,TRBJ1-2,TRBV25-1,TGTGCCAGCAGTGATCAGGGGGAGTCTCACTATGGCTACACCTTC,CASSDQGESHYGYTF
.,TRBD1,TRBJ1-2,TRBV10-3,TGTGCCACCGGACAGGGGGACTATGGCTACACCTTC,CATGQGDYGYTF
.,.,TRBJ1-2,TRBV7-9,TGTGCCAGCAGCTTACGGGAAGGGCGAGCCGAATCATACACCTTC,CASSLREGRAESYTF
.,TRBD1,TRBJ2-7,TRBV27,TGTGCCAGCAGTTCCTCAACCGGGACAGGGGGCGCCGAGCAGTACTTC,CASSSSTGTGGAEQYF
few,.,TRBJ2-3,TRBV6-5,TGTGCCAGCAGTTACGTAGCCCGGAGCACAGATACGCAGTATTTT,CASSYVARSTDTQYF
.,.,TRBJ1-2,TRBV30,TGTGCCTGGAGTTTCTCTAACTATGGCTACACCTTC,CAWSFSNYGYTF
.,.,TRBJ1-5,TRBV30,TGTGCCTGGAGTTATGGGTCAGGGATCAATCAGCCCCAGCATTTT,CAWSYGSGINQPQHF
.,.,TRBJ2-6,TRBV4-1,TGCGCCAGCAGCCCGGGACTCCACTCTGGGGCCAACGTCCTGACTTTC,CASSPGLHSGANVLTF
.,.,TRBJ1-1,TRBV7-9,TGTGCCAGCAGCGACTCCCGGGGTACTGAAGCTTTCTTT,CASSDSRGTEAFF
.,.,TRBJ1-2,TRBV28,TGTGCCAGCACCAGGGGAGAGTTAGGCGGCTACACCTTC,CASTRGELGGYTF
.,.,TRBJ2-7,TRBV6-5,TGTGCCAGCAGTTCCCCGGGACATAACTACGAGCAGTACTTC,CASSSPGHNYEQYF
.,.,TRBJ1-1,TRBV9,TGTGCCAGCAGCGTAGCTCTTTCAGGTGATTATGCGAACACTGAAGCTTTCTTT,CASSVALSGDYANTEAFF
.,.,TRBJ2-1,TRBV4-3,TGCGCCAGCAGCCAAGATGCGGGACGGAACTACAATGAGCAGTTCTTC,CASSQDAGRNYNEQFF
.,.,TRBJ2-7,TRBV4-1,TGCGCCAGCAGCCTCCCGGACAGAGGGCTGTACGAGCAGTACTTC,CASSLPDRGLYEQYF
.,TRBD2,TRBJ2-2,TRBV5-6,TGTGCCAGCAGCAGGGGGACTAGCGGGAGAGGCTACACCGGGGAGCTGTTTTTT,CASSRGTSGRGYTGELFF
.,TRBD1,TRBJ1-1,TRBV2,TGTGCCACCGACAGGGGCACTGAAGCTTTCTTT,CATDRGTEAFF
.,.,TRBJ1-1,TRBV30,TGTGCCTGGAGTGTACAGGGTGGGTACACTGAAGCTTTCTTT,CAWSVQGGYTEAFF
once,TRBD1,TRBJ1-1,TRBV9,TGTGCCAGCAGTGAGACAGGGCACACTGAAGCTTTCTTT,CASSETGHTEAFF
.,TRBD2,TRBJ2-2,TRBV27,TGTGCCAGCAGAGATCCGGGACTAGCCCACGGGGAGCTGTTTTTT,CASRDPGLAHGELFF
.,.,TRBJ1-2,TRBV28,TGTGCCAGCAGAGGGGACACCGCTAACTATGGCTACACCTTC,CASRGDTANYGYTF
.,TRBD2,TRBJ2-5,TRBV7-6,TGTGCCAGCAGCTTAGTTCCCCGCGGCGGGGGCGGGGGGGAGACCCAGTACTTC,CASSLVPRGGGGGETQYF
.,TRBD2,TRBJ2-1,TRBV27,TGTGCCAGCAAAGAGGGCGGGAGCTCCTACAATGAGCAGTTCTTC,CASKEGGSSYNEQFF